Following are 20 T cell receptor beta chains from one sample sequenced in a study of blood T cell repertoires in COVID-19. Produced via immunoSEQ multiplex PCR; TCRdb's table is partial and in-frame only. The sample carries 150,000 to 200,000 clones, 80% to 90% recorded once. Sequencing input: PBMCs or T cells enriched from blood (not recorded which). The receptors here all came from a woman between 40 and 50 years old with acute COVID-19.

The rearrangement uses TRBV9 and TRBJ1-1; 9 positions agree with TRBD1. With V trimmed by 8 bases and J by 6 bases, 11 bases remained unmatched. The germline CDR1 and CDR2 sequences are SGDLS and YYNGEE. The CDR3 covers 14 residues. This CDR3 reads CASARQGGISEAFF. The CDR3 bases are TGTGCCAGTGCGCGACAGGGGGGAATCTCTGAAGCTTTCTTT.

The rearrangement links TRBV3-1 (or the pseudogene TRBV3-2) to TRBJ2-1; 12 bases align to TRBD2. This CDR3 comprises 14 residues. Germline loops: CDR1 LGHDT, CDR2 YNNKEL (reference sequence). J gave up 10 bases and V 1 base, and 2 bases lay outside the gene matches. CDR3 region: CASSQVLAGGEQFF. The CDR3 bases are TGTGCCAGCAGCCAAGTTCTAGCGGGAGGGGAGCAGTTCTTC.

The rearrangement joins TRBV6-5 to TRBJ1-1; 11 bases match TRBD1. Germline trimming cut 7 bases from V and 3 bases from J; bases unmatched to any gene: 7. Germline CDR1 and CDR2: MNHEY and SVGAGI. CDR3 size: 15 residues. CDR3 in DNA: TGTGCCAGCAAGGACAGGGGGCGCGGGGACACTGAAGCTTTCTTT. As protein: CASKDRGRGDTEAFF.

The chain employs TRBV6-4 and TRBJ2-1; 12 bases line up with TRBD2. The germline gives CDR1 MRHNA, CDR2 SNTAGT. The V gene end was trimmed by 0 bases and the J gene end by 4 bases; junction bases not matched to a gene: 10. The CDR3 consists of 19 residues. This CDR3 is CASSDSSLAGGPGYNEQFF. CDR3 nucleotides: TGTGCCAGCAGTGACTCGAGTCTAGCGGGAGGGCCAGGGTACAATGAGCAGTTCTTC.

The gene calls are TRBV7-8 and TRBJ2-3, with D possibly matching TRBD2 (6 bases). Germline loops: CDR1 SGHVS, CDR2 FQNEAQ. V was trimmed by 3 bases and J by 4 bases, leaving 11 bases between them. The CDR3 runs 14 residues. The CDR3 sequence: CASSFSWGADTQYF. CDR3 DNA: TGTGCCAGCAGCTTTAGTTGGGGGGCAGATACGCAGTATTTT. Based on the CDR3 plus reference TRBV7-8 and TRBJ2-3, the full variable domain is GAGVSQSPRYKVAKRGQDVALRCDPISGHVSLFWYQQALGQGPEFLTYFQNEAQLDKSGLPSDRFFAERPEGSVSTLKIQRTQQEDSAVYLCASSFSWGADTQYFGPGTRLTVL.

This clone was picked up a small number of times. The chain uses TRBV7-3 and TRBJ1-2; D remains ambiguous. This CDR3 is built from 15 residues. With 4 bases removed from V and 3 bases from J, the gap between germline ends came to 15 bases. Looked up from germline, CDR1 is SGHTA and CDR2 is FQGTGA. The DNA for the CDR3 is TGTGCCAGCAGCTGTATGTCTCCCCCCCACTATGGCTACACCTTC. Amino acid sequence: CASSCMSPPHYGYTF.

The CDR3 sequence is CASSEDRYKNTDTQYF. In nucleotides, the CDR3 is TGTGCCAGCAGCGAAGACAGGTACAAAAACACAGATACGCAGTATTTT. J is TRBJ2-3 and V is TRBV28, with D perhaps TRBD1 (6 bases). CDR3 length: 16 amino acids. Germline V gene data show CDR1 as MDHEN and CDR2 as SYDVKM. Trimming stripped 6 bases from V and 2 bases from J, with 18 bases between.

The chain has TRBV4-1 and TRBJ2-7; 10 bases are shared with TRBD2. This CDR3 is built from 16 residues. CDR1 is MGHRA, CDR2 YSYEKL, per germline. V was pared by 2 bases and J by 3 bases, with 7 bases of the junction left unmatched. The CDR3 reads CASSQSSLAGVYEQYF. The CDR3 bases are TGCGCCAGCAGCCAAAGCAGCCTAGCGGGGGTCTACGAGCAGTACTTC.

V and J are TRBV19 and TRBJ1-2; possibly TRBD1 for D (5 bases). This CDR3 has 17 residues. Looked up from germline, CDR1 is LNHDA and CDR2 is SQIVND (reference sequence). V shed 2 bases and J shed 8 bases, with 24 bases lying between them. The CDR3 bases are TGTGCCAGTAGTATATCCGTAGGGGCAGGCTACCCTGGAGGCTACACCTTC. This sequence encodes CASSISVGAGYPGGYTF.

The chain couples TRBV4-2 to TRBJ2-5; 9 nucleotides match TRBD2. This CDR3 comprises 16 residues. Germline values: CDR1 LGHNA, CDR2 YNFKEQ. The junction had 7 bases not matched to a gene; V was cut back by 3 bases and J by 2 bases. The DNA of the CDR3 is TGTGCCAGCAGCCACAGGGCGCTAGCGGGACAAGAGACCCAGTACTTC. Translating it yields CASSHRALAGQETQYF.

This chain uses TRBV5-6 with TRBJ2-1; 7 nucleotides line up with TRBD1. The germline V gene encodes CDR1 SGHDT and CDR2 YYEEEE. V shed 0 bases, J shed 1 base, and the junction held 1 base outside the gene matches. This CDR3 is built from 15 residues. The CDR3 DNA is TGTGCCAGCAGCTTGGTACAGGGGTCCTACAATGAGCAGTTCTTC. Protein sequence: CASSLVQGSYNEQFF.

The chain joins TRBV18 to TRBJ2-2, with a tentative D call TRBD1 (6 bases). Trimming took 8 bases from V and 4 from J, leaving 17 bases between them. The CDR3 contains 15 residues. CDR1 and CDR2 from the germline V gene are KGHSH and LQKENI. CDR3 nucleotide sequence: TGTGCCAGCACTTCACCCGCAGGGGTCACCGGGGAGCTGTTTTTT. Protein: CASTSPAGVTGELFF.

The genes are TRBV4-1 and TRBJ2-3; no reliable D call. Germline CDR1 MGHRA, CDR2 YSYEKL. The CDR3 runs to 12 residues. The germline V and J ends were trimmed by 2 bases and 4 bases, with 4 bases remaining between them. CDR3 sequence: CASSQSSDTQYF. The CDR3 coding sequence is TGCGCCAGCAGCCAATCCTCAGATACGCAGTATTTT.

CDR3 sequence: CASSDSRTGVGYTF. In DNA form, the CDR3 reads TGTGCCAGCAGTGATTCCCGGACAGGAGTTGGCTACACCTTC. This chain links TRBV2 with TRBJ1-2, with 7 bases identical to TRBD1. The V gene end was trimmed by 3 bases and the J gene end by 7 bases; junction bases not matched to a gene: 8. The CDR3 consists of 14 residues. The V gene's germline CDR1 is SNHLY and CDR2 FYNNEI.

This clone showed up just a few times. Other DNA sequences within the sample encode an identical CDR3. For the CDR3, the DNA is TGTGCCAGCAGCCCCGGTGGGACAGTTTACAATGAGCAGTTCTTC. The encoded protein is CASSPGGTVYNEQFF. The chain links TRBV7-9 to TRBJ2-1; 7 nucleotides agree with TRBD1. The CDR3 consists of 15 residues. With V trimmed by 5 bases and J by 4 bases, 8 bases remained unmatched. Looked up from germline, CDR1 is SEHNR and CDR2 is FQNEAQ (reference sequence).

This chain links TRBV5-1 with TRBJ1-1; TRBD1 agrees at 7 bases. Germline loops: CDR1 SGHRS, CDR2 YFSETQ. The CDR3 has 14 amino acids. Germline trimming cut 3 bases from V and 3 bases from J; bases unmatched to any gene: 5. The CDR3 reads CASSSGQPDTEAFF. The CDR3 nucleotides are TGCGCCAGCAGCTCGGGACAGCCAGACACTGAAGCTTTCTTT.

The gene calls are TRBV18 and TRBJ1-1; 8 positions agree with TRBD1. CDR1 is KGHSH, CDR2 LQKENI, per germline. This CDR3 is built from 18 residues. Losses at the gene ends were 2 bases for V and 1 base for J; bases not matched to a gene: 12. The CDR3 is CASSPSQSTGQGNTEAFF. The CDR3 nucleotides read TGTGCCAGCTCACCAAGCCAGAGCACCGGACAGGGGAACACTGAAGCTTTCTTT.

The rearrangement uses TRBV10-3 and TRBJ2-7; 9 nucleotides match TRBD1. The CDR3 runs to 15 residues. Per the germline V gene, CDR1 is ENHRY and CDR2 is SYGVKD. V shed 2 bases and J 3 bases; nucleotides not matched to a gene: 5. CDR3 sequence: CAISEPSGQGYEQYF. The CDR3 nucleotides read TGTGCCATCAGTGAGCCCTCGGGACAGGGCTACGAGCAGTACTTC.

The V gene is TRBV30, the J gene TRBJ1-1, with D possibly being TRBD1 (6 bases). The CDR3 runs to 14 residues. The germline V gene encodes CDR1 GTSNPN and CDR2 SVGIG (reference sequence). V was pared by 5 bases and J by 1 base, with 14 bases between. The CDR3 sequence: CAWHWTEGNTEAFF. The DNA of the CDR3 is TGTGCCTGGCACTGGACAGAAGGGAACACTGAAGCTTTCTTT. The entire variable domain, with the rest obtained from reference TRBV30 and TRBJ1-1, is as follows: SQTIHQWPATLVQPVGSPLSLECTVEGTSNPNLYWYRQAAGRGLQLLFYSVGIGQISSEVPQNLSASRPQDRQFILSSKKLLLSDSGFYLCAWHWTEGNTEAFFGQGTRLTVV.

V usage is TRBV14 and J usage is TRBJ2-5; TRBD2 aligns across 8 bases. Trimming at V came to 0 bases and at J to 8 bases, leaving 5 bases not matched to a gene. The CDR3 is made up of 14 amino acids. Germline loops: CDR1 SGHDN, CDR2 FVKESK. CDR3 residues: CASSQERGAYTQYF. In DNA form, the CDR3 reads TGTGCCAGCAGCCAAGAGCGGGGGGCCTACACCCAGTACTTC. The full variable domain, rest sourced from reference TRBV14 and TRBJ2-5, is EAGVTQFPSHSVIEKGQTVTLRCDPISGHDNLYWYRRVMGKEIKFLLHFVKESKQDESGMPNNRFLAERTGGTYSTLKVQPAELEDSGVYFCASSQERGAYTQYFGPGTRLLVL.